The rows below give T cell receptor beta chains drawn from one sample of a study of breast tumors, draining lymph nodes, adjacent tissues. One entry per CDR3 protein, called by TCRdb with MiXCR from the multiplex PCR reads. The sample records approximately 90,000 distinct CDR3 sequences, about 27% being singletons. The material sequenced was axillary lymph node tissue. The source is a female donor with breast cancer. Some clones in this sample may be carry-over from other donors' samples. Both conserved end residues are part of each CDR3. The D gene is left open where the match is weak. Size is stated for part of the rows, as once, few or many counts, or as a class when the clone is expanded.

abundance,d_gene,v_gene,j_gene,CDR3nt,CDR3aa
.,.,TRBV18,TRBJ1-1,TGTGCCAGCTCACCACCGTTGGGCGTTAACACTGAAGCTTTCTTT,CASSPPLGVNTEAFF
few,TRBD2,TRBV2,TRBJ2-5,TGTGCCAGCGGGGGGGGGGAGGCCCAGTACTTC,CASGGGEAQYF
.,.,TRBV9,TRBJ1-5,TGTGCCAGCAGCCTAACTAGCAATCTTGGCGAGCATTTT,CASSLTSNLGEHF
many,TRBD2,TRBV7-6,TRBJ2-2,TGTGCCAGCAGCCTCCAACTAGCGGGAACGAACACCGGGGAGCTGTTTTTT,CASSLQLAGTNTGELFF
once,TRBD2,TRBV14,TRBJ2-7,TGTGCCAGCAGCCAGCGGCTAGCGGGATTTATACCCTACGAGCAGTACTTC,CASSQRLAGFIPYEQYF
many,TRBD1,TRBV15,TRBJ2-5,TGTGCCACCAGCAGAGTAACAGGGGTCTTTGAAGAGACCCAGTACTTC,CATSRVTGVFEETQYF
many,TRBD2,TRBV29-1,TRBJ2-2,TGCAGCGTTGGCAGGGAGGGCCGCGGGGAGCTGTTTTTT,CSVGREGRGELFF
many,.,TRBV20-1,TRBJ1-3,TGCAGTGCTAGAGACCGAAGCCTGGGACACCTCTCTGGAAACACCATATATTTT,CSARDRSLGHLSGNTIYF
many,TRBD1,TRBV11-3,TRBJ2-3,TGTGCCAGCAGCTACGCCGGGACAGGTTTCCGGCGGGTCGGCACGCAGTATTTT,CASSYAGTGFRRVGTQYF
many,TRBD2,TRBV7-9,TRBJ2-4,TGTGCCAGCAGCCCAAGCGGGAGGGCCAACATTCAGTACTTC,CASSPSGRANIQYF
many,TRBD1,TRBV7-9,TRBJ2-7,TGTGCCAGCAGCTTAGTGGCCCTGACAGGGGTGGCCTACGAGCAGTACTTC,CASSLVALTGVAYEQYF
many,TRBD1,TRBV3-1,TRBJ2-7,TGTGCCAGCAGCCAAGCAGAGGGGGCCCCATTCTACGAGCAGTACTTC,CASSQAEGAPFYEQYF
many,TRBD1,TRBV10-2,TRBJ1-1,TGCGCCAGCAGGGCGACAGGGGGCGGGACTGAAGCTTTCTTT,CASRATGGGTEAFF
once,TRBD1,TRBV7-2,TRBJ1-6,TGTGCCAGCAGCCCACTCTGGTCCAGCGGCCAAGACAGACGACGGACAGGGTACCATTCACCCCTCCACTTT,CASSPLWSSGQDRRRTGYHSPLHF
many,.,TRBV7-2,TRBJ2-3,TGTGCCAGCAGCCCTGGTAGGGGCCTCAGATGGGTTGATACGCAGTATTTT,CASSPGRGLRWVDTQYF
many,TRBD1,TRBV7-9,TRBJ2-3,TGTGCCAGCAGCCCCCCAGGACAGGGTTCGGGGGAAGATACGCAGTATTTT,CASSPPGQGSGEDTQYF
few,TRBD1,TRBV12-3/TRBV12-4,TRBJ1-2,TGTGCCAGCAGCCCTGGACAGGGGCGCAGCTATGGCTACACCTTC,CASSPGQGRSYGYTF
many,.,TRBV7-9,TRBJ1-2,TGTGCCAGCAGCTTAGGGCAGATTAACACCTTC,CASSLGQINTF
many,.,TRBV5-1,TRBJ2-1,TGCGCCAGCAGCTTTAGTGAACAGGCCTACAATGAGCAGTTCTTC,CASSFSEQAYNEQFF
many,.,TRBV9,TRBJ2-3,TGTGCCAGCAGCCTTAGGGGGACAGATACGCAGTATTTT,CASSLRGTDTQYF
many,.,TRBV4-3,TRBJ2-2,TGCGCCAGCAGCCAAGATCGTTACATGACCGGGGAGCTGTTTTTT,CASSQDRYMTGELFF
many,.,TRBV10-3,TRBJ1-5,TGTGCCATCAGTGAGGCAGGCAATCAGCCCCAGCATTTT,CAISEAGNQPQHF
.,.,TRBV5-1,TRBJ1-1,TGCGCCAGCAGCTTGGCGCAGCCCCAAGCGAGTGCTGAAGCTTTCTTT,CASSLAQPQASAEAFF
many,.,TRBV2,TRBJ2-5,TGTGCCAGCAATCGAGGGGGGGGACAAGAGACCCAGTACTTC,CASNRGGGQETQYF
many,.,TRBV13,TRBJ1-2,TGTGCCAGCAGCTCTGGGGATGGGGAGTTGAACTATGGCTACACCTTC,CASSSGDGELNYGYTF
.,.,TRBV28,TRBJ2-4,TGTGCCTGCACCGGGGCGCGGGGAAACATTCAGTACTTC,CACTGARGNIQYF
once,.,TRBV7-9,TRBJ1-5,TGTGCCAGCAGCTTAGCGCCGCGGTCAGGGCTCGGAGGTTGGGTTTTAGCCCAGCATTTT,CASSLAPRSGLGGWVLAQHF
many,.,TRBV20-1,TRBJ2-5,TGCAGTGCTAGTATCCCAATTCAAGAGACCCAGTACTTC,CSASIPIQETQYF
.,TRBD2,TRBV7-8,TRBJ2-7,TGTGCCAGCAGCTTTGGGGCTAGCGGGGCCTACGAGCAGTACTTC,CASSFGASGAYEQYF
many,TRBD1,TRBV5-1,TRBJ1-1,TGCGCCAGCAGCTTACGACAGGGTTTGAACACTGAAGCTTTCTTT,CASSLRQGLNTEAFF
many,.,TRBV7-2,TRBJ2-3,TGTGCCAGCAGCTTACTTCCCACCGTGGCCGGGAGTGGTCCAGATACGCAGTATTTT,CASSLLPTVAGSGPDTQYF
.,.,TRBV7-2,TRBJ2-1,.,CASSFYICSARGPVGNEQFF
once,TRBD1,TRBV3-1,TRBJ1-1,TGTGCCAGCAGCCTGACAGGGGGCGCGTGGACTGAAGCTCTCTTT,CASSLTGGAWTEALF
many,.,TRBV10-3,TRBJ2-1,TGTGCCATCAGTGATCCGAGCAATGAGCAGTTCTTC,CAISDPSNEQFF
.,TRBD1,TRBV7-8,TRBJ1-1,TGTGCCAGCAGCTTAGGGGACAGGGGGACGGACACTGAAGCTTTCTTT,CASSLGDRGTDTEAFF
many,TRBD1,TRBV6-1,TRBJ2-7,TGTGCCAGCCCCGGAGGACAGGAGACCTACGAGCAGTACTTC,CASPGGQETYEQYF
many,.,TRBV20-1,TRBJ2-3,TGCAGTGCTCGAGGGGACGGACTCACAGATACGCAGTATTTT,CSARGDGLTDTQYF
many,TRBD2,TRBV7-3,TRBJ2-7,TGTGCCAGCAGCTTAAGTGGCAACCAGCGGGGCTCCTACGAGCAGTACTTC,CASSLSGNQRGSYEQYF
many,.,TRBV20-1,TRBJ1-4,TGCAGTGCTCTCCGTGGGTTTAATGAAAAACTGTTTTTT,CSALRGFNEKLFF
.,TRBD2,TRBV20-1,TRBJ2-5,TGCAGTGCTAGAGGAGGCGGGAGGCAGCAAGAGACCCAGTACTTC,CSARGGGRQQETQYF
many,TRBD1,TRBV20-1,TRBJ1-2,TGCAGTGCTAGAGAGCGTGGGACAGGGGAGGGCTACACCTTC,CSARERGTGEGYTF
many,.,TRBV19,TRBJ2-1,TGTGCCAGTAGTATAGAGCCGAATGAGCAGTTCTTC,CASSIEPNEQFF